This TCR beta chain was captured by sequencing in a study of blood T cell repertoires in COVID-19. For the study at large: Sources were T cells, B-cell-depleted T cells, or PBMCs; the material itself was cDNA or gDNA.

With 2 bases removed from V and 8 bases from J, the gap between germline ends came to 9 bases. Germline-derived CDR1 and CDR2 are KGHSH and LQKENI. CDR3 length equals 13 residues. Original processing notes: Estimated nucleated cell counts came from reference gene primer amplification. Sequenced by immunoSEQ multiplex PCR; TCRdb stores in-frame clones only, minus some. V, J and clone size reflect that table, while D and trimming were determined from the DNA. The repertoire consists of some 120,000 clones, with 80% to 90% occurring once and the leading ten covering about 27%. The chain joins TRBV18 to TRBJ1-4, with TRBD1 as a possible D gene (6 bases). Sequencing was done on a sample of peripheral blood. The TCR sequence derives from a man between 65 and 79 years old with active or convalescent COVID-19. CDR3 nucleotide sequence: TGTGCCAGCTCACCAGAACAGGGCGAAAAACTGTTTTTT. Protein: CASSPEQGEKLFF.